These 21 T cell receptor beta chains were all obtained from the same sample, sequenced in a study of T-cell memory formation after mild COVID-19. One entry per CDR3 protein, called by TCRdb with MiXCR from the 5' RACE reads. The sample gives hundreds of thousands of distinct CDR3 sequences, less than 20% of which show up once; roughly 20% is in the top ten. Sequences were obtained from PBMCs or a T cell subset sorted from them (not recorded which). Receptors originate from a man between 18 and 35 years old who had mild COVID-19 (a few samples of this study predate the infection). Cell type and time point are not known.

This chain connects TRBV25-1 to TRBJ2-1; 12 nucleotides align to TRBD2. CDR1 is MGHDK and CDR2 is SYGVNS in the germline V gene. The J segment lost 2 bases and the V segment lost 8 bases, leaving 7 bases of the junction unmatched. The CDR3 loop spans 16 amino acids. Written as DNA, the CDR3 is TGTGCCAGCGGCCTTCTAGCGGGGGGGCCCTACAATGAGCAGTTCTTC. This translates into CASGLLAGGPYNEQFF.

This chain uses TRBV19 with TRBJ1-1; 9 positions match TRBD1. V dropped 5 bases and J dropped 7; count of bases not matched to a gene: 5. CDR3 length equals 13 residues. Germline CDR1 LNHDA, CDR2 SQIVND (reference sequence). CDR3 DNA: TGTGCCAGTAGTCAGGACAGGGGCATTGAAGCTTTCTTT. This translates into CASSQDRGIEAFF.

The table lists this clonotype with many counts. The rearrangement uses TRBV7-3 and TRBJ2-5, with D unresolved. The CDR3 spans 12 residues. Germline-derived CDR1 and CDR2 are SGHTA and FQGTGA. The V and J ends lost 10 bases and 2 bases respectively, with 11 bases between them. The DNA for the CDR3 is TGTGCCACCTCTTACAGACAAGAGACCCAGTACTTC. Translating gives CATSYRQETQYF.

This chain uses TRBV4-3 with TRBJ2-3, with TRBD2 matching over 15 bases. Trimming took 4 bases from V and 5 from J; bases not matched to a gene: 4. The CDR3 contains 16 residues. Germline CDR1 and CDR2: LGHNA and YSLEER. Here the CDR3 reads CASSPGLAGGQDTQYF. In DNA, the CDR3 is TGCGCCAGCAGCCCCGGACTAGCGGGGGGGCAAGATACGCAGTATTTT.

This clonotype was observed at least ten times. V usage is TRBV10-3 and J usage is TRBJ1-4; 8 positions agree with TRBD1. This CDR3 has 14 amino acids. The V segment lost 6 bases and the J segment 5 bases; nucleotides outside the gene matches: 5. In germline, CDR1 is ENHRY, CDR2 SYGVKD. The CDR3 nucleotides are TGTGCCATCAGACCGGGACAGGACAATGAAAAACTGTTTTTT. Translation gives CAIRPGQDNEKLFF.

This chain connects TRBV4-3 to TRBJ2-3; 7 nucleotides align to TRBD2. The CDR3 totals 15 residues. J lost 5 bases, V lost 1 base, and 6 bases had no gene match. The V gene's germline CDR1 is LGHNA and CDR2 YSLEER. In DNA, the CDR3 is TGCGCCAGCAGCCAAGTAGGACGGGGGGAAGATACGCAGTATTTT. It yields the protein CASSQVGRGEDTQYF.

This clonotype was detected a few times. V usage is TRBV12-3 or TRBV12-4 and J usage is TRBJ2-2; 7 bases are shared with TRBD1. V shed 2 bases, J shed 5 bases, and the junction held 5 bases outside the gene matches. CDR3 length: 15 amino acids. In DNA, the CDR3 is TGTGCCAGCAGTTTACAGGGGGAATTGACCGGGGAGCTGTTTTTT. This codes for CASSLQGELTGELFF.

This clonotype was found a few times. The gene calls are TRBV4-3 and TRBJ2-5, with a weak D call TRBD2 (5 bases). Trimming pared 2 bases from V and 5 bases from J, leaving 21 bases between. The CDR3 is 17 amino acids. Germline assignment: CDR1 LGHNA and CDR2 YSLEER. The CDR3 region is CASSQSVALGSDETQYF. For the CDR3, the DNA is TGCGCCAGCAGCCAATCCGTAGCATTGGGGAGTGATGAGACCCAGTACTTC.

The chain couples TRBV4-3 to TRBJ2-1; TRBD2 agrees at 7 bases. The CDR3 spans 18 residues. The V and J ends lost 0 bases and 4 bases, in that order; junction bases with no gene match: 12. Per the germline V gene, CDR1 is LGHNA and CDR2 is YSLEER. CDR3 DNA sequence: TGCGCCAGCAGCCAAGAGAGGGGAGGGGAACAGTTTTACAATGAGCAGTTCTTC. Protein sequence: CASSQERGGEQFYNEQFF.

This chain joins TRBV6-5 and TRBJ2-6; D remains ambiguous. The CDR3 length is 13 residues. V gave up 8 bases and J gave up 5 bases, with 10 bases separating them. CDR1 is MNHEY, CDR2 SVGAGI, per germline. CDR3 region: CASCRVRANVLTF. The CDR3 region has the DNA TGTGCCAGCTGTAGGGTCCGGGCCAACGTCCTGACTTTC.

In its sample, this clonotype was seen a few times. V gene TRBV10-3 combines with J gene TRBJ2-3; D remains unclear. V was shortened by 1 base and J by 11 bases, with 13 bases between the two germline ends. CDR1 ENHRY and CDR2 SYGVKD come from the germline V gene. The CDR3 loop spans 13 amino acids. CDR3 protein: CAISEWDTPQQYF. CDR3 nucleotide sequence: TGTGCCATCAGTGAGTGGGATACCCCTCAGCAGTATTTT.

This chain links TRBV3-1 with TRBJ2-5; D uncertain. This CDR3 is built from 14 residues. V lost 4 bases, J lost 0 bases, and 9 bases lay in between. The V gene's germline CDR1 is LGHDT and CDR2 YNNKEL (reference sequence). Here the CDR3 DNA reads TGTGCCAGCAGCCCTCACGAGTACCAAGAGACCCAGTACTTC. Translating it yields CASSPHEYQETQYF.

This chain links TRBV18 with TRBJ1-1; D not resolved. The CDR3 is made up of 15 amino acids. Trimming cost V 2 bases and J 0 bases, with 10 bases left between them. Per the germline V gene, CDR1 is KGHSH and CDR2 is LQKENI. CDR3 nucleotide sequence: TGTGCCAGCTCACCAAACGGAGCCTTGAACACTGAAGCTTTCTTT. Translated: CASSPNGALNTEAFF.

This clonotype has just a few counts. The rearrangement uses TRBV6-5 and TRBJ2-2; possibly TRBD1 for D (6 bases). Germline lookup yields CDR1 MNHEY and CDR2 SVGAGI. CDR3 size: 14 residues. The V and J ends lost 6 bases and 7 bases respectively, with 15 bases between them. Written as DNA, the CDR3 is TGTGCCAGCAGCCACCAGGGGTTTGGCGGGGAGCTGTTTTTT. Its translation is CASSHQGFGGELFF.

The chain couples TRBV7-8 to TRBJ2-5; 11 bases are a match to TRBD2. Trimming took 3 bases from V and 7 from J; bases not matched to a gene: 4. Germline values: CDR1 SGHVS, CDR2 FQNEAQ. CDR3 length: 14 amino acids. The CDR3 DNA reads TGTGCCAGCAGCTTCGTAGCGGGGGGGGTGACCCAGTACTTC. It yields the protein CASSFVAGGVTQYF.

In this sample, this clonotype turned up a few times. V gene TRBV12-3 or TRBV12-4 combines with J gene TRBJ2-2, with D unclear. The ends were cut back, 3 bases at V and 1 base at J, with 9 bases in the middle. The length of the CDR3 is 15 residues. This chain's CDR3 is CASSFPNGNTGELFF. The CDR3 coding sequence is TGTGCCAGCAGTTTCCCCAATGGGAACACCGGGGAGCTGTTTTTT.

The rearrangement joins TRBV12-3 or TRBV12-4 to TRBJ2-3, with D maybe TRBD1 (5 bases). Trimming pared 2 bases from V and 0 bases from J, leaving 9 bases between. There are 15 residues in the CDR3. The CDR3 loop is CASSLQGDSTDTQYF. CDR3 DNA: TGTGCCAGCAGTTTACAGGGCGATAGCACAGATACGCAGTATTTT.

A few counts support this clonotype. This chain joins TRBV4-3 and TRBJ2-3; D is possibly TRBD2 (5 bases). Germline-derived CDR1 and CDR2 are LGHNA and YSLEER. Between the trimmed V and J ends, which lost 4 bases and 0 bases, there was a span of 14 bases. The CDR3 is made up of 16 amino acids. This CDR3 is CASSPVGRVSTDTQYF. In nucleotides, the CDR3 is TGCGCCAGCAGCCCGGTGGGGAGAGTTAGCACAGATACGCAGTATTTT.

This clonotype was found a few times. The CDR3 region has the DNA TGTGCCAGCAGTTATGGGAGGGAGGATGGCGGCTACGAGCAGTACGTC. Residues: CASSYGREDGGYEQYV. The rearrangement uses TRBV6-6 and TRBJ2-7; 7 bases map to TRBD2. V lost 3 bases, J lost 3 bases, and 11 bases stayed unmatched. This CDR3 is 16 amino acids long. The germline CDR1 and CDR2 sequences are MNHNY and SVGAGI (reference sequence).

The chain joins TRBV11-2 to TRBJ2-1; maybe TRBD2 (6 bases). This CDR3 contains 16 residues. Trimming took 3 bases from V and 1 from J, leaving 13 bases between them. CDR1 is SGHAT and CDR2 is FQNNGV in the germline V gene. The CDR3 region is CASSFRGWGSYNEQFF. The CDR3 region has the DNA TGTGCCAGCAGCTTTCGGGGGTGGGGATCCTACAATGAGCAGTTCTTC.

The chain employs TRBV10-3 and TRBJ2-1, with 7 bases aligning to TRBD2. Germline CDR1 ENHRY, CDR2 SYGVKD. The V segment lost 3 bases and the J segment 3 bases; nucleotides outside the gene matches: 8. The CDR3 is 16 amino acids. CDR3 loop: CAISDSGGDYYNEQFF. The CDR3 DNA sequence: TGTGCCATCAGTGATTCTGGGGGGGATTACTACAATGAGCAGTTCTTC.